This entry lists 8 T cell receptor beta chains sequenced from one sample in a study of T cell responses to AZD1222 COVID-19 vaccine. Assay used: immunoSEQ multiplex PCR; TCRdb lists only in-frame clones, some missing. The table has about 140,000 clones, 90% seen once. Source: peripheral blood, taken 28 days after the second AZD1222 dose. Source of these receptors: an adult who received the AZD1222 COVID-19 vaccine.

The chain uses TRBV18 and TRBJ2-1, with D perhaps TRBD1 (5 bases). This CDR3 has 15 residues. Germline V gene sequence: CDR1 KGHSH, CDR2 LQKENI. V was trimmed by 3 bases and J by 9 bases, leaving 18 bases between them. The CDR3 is CASSPTIDGGAEQFF. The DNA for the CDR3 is TGTGCCAGCTCACCGACGATAGACGGTGGGGCTGAGCAGTTCTTC.

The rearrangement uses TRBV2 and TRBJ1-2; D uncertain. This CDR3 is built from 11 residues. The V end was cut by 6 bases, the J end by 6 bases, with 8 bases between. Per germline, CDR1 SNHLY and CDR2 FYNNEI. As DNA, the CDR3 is TGTGCCAGCAGCTGGGAGCATGGCTACACCTTC. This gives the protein CASSWEHGYTF.

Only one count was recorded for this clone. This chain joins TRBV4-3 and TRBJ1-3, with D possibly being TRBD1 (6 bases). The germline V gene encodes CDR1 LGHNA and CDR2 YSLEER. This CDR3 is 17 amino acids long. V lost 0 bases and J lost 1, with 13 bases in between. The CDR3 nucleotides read TGCGCCAGCAGCCAAGATTACACCGGGACATCTGGAAACACCATATATTTT. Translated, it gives CASSQDYTGTSGNTIYF.

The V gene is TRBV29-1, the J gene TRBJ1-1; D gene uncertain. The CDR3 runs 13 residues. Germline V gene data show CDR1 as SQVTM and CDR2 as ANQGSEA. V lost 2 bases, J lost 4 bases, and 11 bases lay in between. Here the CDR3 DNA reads TGCAGCGTTGAAAAGGCCGTAGGCACTGAAGCTTTCTTT. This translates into CSVEKAVGTEAFF.

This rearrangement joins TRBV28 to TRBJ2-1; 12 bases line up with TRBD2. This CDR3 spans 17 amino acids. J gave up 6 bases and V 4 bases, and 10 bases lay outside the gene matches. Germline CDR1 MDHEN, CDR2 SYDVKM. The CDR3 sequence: CASSSPASGRALNEQFF. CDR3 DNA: TGTGCCAGCAGTTCCCCCGCTAGCGGGAGGGCCCTCAATGAGCAGTTCTTC.

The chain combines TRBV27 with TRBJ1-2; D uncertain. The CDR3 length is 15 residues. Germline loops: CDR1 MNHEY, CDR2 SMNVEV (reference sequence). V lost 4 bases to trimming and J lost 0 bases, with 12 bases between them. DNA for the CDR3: TGTGCCAGCAGTTCCCAGGTTCCTTCTAACTATGGCTACACCTTC. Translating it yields CASSSQVPSNYGYTF.

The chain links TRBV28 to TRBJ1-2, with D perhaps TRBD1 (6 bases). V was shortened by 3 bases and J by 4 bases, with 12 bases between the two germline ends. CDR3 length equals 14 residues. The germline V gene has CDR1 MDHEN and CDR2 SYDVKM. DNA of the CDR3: TGTGCCAGCAGTTTGGGGGGCCAGGTCTATGGCTACACCTTC. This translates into CASSLGGQVYGYTF.

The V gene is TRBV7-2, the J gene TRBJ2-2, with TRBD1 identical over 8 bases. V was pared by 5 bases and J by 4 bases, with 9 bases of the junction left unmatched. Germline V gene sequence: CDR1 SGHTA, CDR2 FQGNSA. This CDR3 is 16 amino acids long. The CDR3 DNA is TGTGCCAGCAGCCCAATCGGACAGGGAGGCACCGGGGAGCTGTTTTTT. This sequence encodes CASSPIGQGGTGELFF.